A single sample is the source of the 10 T cell receptor beta chains below, sequenced in a study of cytomegalovirus exposure and HLA in healthy donors. Vbeta (60) and Jbeta (13) primers were used in the PCR. Sequencing was performed with immunoSEQ multiplex PCR; in TCRdb, only in-frame clones are kept and a portion is missing. Found here are some 180,000 clones, roughly 81% of them singletons; the top ten hold 2% to 3%. The sequenced sample was PBMCs. Receptors originate from a man between 25 and 39 years old in good health and CMV-seropositive.

This rearrangement joins TRBV10-3 to TRBJ1-5; TRBD1 might be the D (5 bases). Germline V CDR1 and CDR2: ENHRY, SYGVKD. V lost 10 bases, J lost 3 bases, and 16 bases lay in between. The CDR3 has 14 amino acids. In DNA, the CDR3 is TGTGCCACCCGCCAGGGTATCAACAATCAGCCCCAGCATTTT. This codes for CATRQGINNQPQHF.

This clone was counted a single time. The rearrangement uses TRBV6-5 and TRBJ1-4, with D hard to call. Between the trimmed V and J ends, which lost 6 bases and 8 bases, there was a span of 13 bases. From germline, CDR1 is MNHEY and CDR2 SVGAGI. This CDR3 has 13 amino acids. CDR3 nucleotides: TGTGCCAGCAGCTATAACCGCGGGGAAAAACTGTTTTTT. It codes for CASSYNRGEKLFF.

The chain has TRBV19 and TRBJ1-5; TRBD1 agrees at 8 bases. The CDR3 loop spans 15 amino acids. Germline V gene sequence: CDR1 LNHDA, CDR2 SQIVND (reference sequence). With 4 bases clipped from V and 6 bases from J, the junction kept 8 bases outside the gene matches. The CDR3 loop is CASSTRQGYSQPQHF. The CDR3 DNA reads as TGTGCCAGTAGTACCCGACAGGGGTACAGTCAGCCCCAGCATTTT.

The sample holds a few counts of this clone. The chain employs TRBV6-5 and TRBJ2-7; perhaps TRBD1 as D (6 bases). The CDR3 extends over 13 amino acids. Trimming left V 5 bases short and J 7 bases short, with 15 bases between. The V gene's germline CDR1 is MNHEY and CDR2 SVGAGI. As DNA, the CDR3 is TGTGCCAGCAGTCTATTCCCCCAGGGGGAGCAGTACTTC. Protein product: CASSLFPQGEQYF.

This sequence joins TRBV6-5 and TRBJ2-1, with 10 bases aligning to TRBD2. The germline CDR1 and CDR2 sequences are MNHEY and SVGAGI. This CDR3 has 14 amino acids. The V gene end was trimmed by 4 bases and the J gene end by 8 bases; junction bases not matched to a gene: 5. The chain's CDR3 is CASSFAAGGYEQFF. In nucleotides, the CDR3 is TGTGCCAGCAGTTTTGCAGCGGGAGGGTATGAGCAGTTCTTC.

V gene TRBV7-2 combines with J gene TRBJ2-6; tentatively, D is TRBD2 (6 bases). CDR3 length: 12 residues. The germline V gene encodes CDR1 SGHTA and CDR2 FQGNSA. Trimming shortened V by 1 base and J by 12 bases, and 7 bases separated the two germline ends. CDR3 loop: CASSLEGGVLTF. DNA for the CDR3: TGTGCCAGCAGCTTAGAGGGAGGCGTCCTGACTTTC.

V and J are TRBV5-4 and TRBJ2-5, with 9 bases identical to TRBD1. V shed 1 base, J shed 7 bases, and the junction held 14 bases outside the gene matches. Germline V gene data show CDR1 as SGHNT and CDR2 as YYREEE (reference sequence). The CDR3 totals 17 residues. The CDR3 sequence is CASSLIPGLQGAGTQYF. Here the CDR3 DNA reads TGTGCCAGCAGCTTGATACCAGGACTACAGGGGGCAGGGACCCAGTACTTC. Full variable domain (remainder filled in from reference TRBV5-4 and TRBJ2-5): ETGVTQSPTHLIKTRGQQVTLRCSSQSGHNTVSWYQQALGQGPQFIFQYYREEENGRGNFPPRFSGLQFPNYSSELNVNALELDDSALYLCASSLIPGLQGAGTQYFGPGTRLLVL.

This rearrangement joins TRBV2 to TRBJ2-1, with 11 bases lining up with TRBD2. The CDR3 extends over 19 amino acids. The trim removed 6 bases at V and 0 bases at J, leaving 13 bases unmatched. CDR1 and CDR2 from the germline V gene are SNHLY and FYNNEI. The CDR3 bases are TGTGCCAGCAGGGGGGGCAGGGGACTAGCGGAGAGCTCCTACAATGAGCAGTTCTTC. Its translation is CASRGGRGLAESSYNEQFF.

The rearrangement joins TRBV2 to TRBJ2-3; the match to TRBD2 covers 10 bases. After removal of 1 base from V and 4 bases from J, the junction contained 11 bases not matched to a gene. Germline values: CDR1 SNHLY, CDR2 FYNNEI. The CDR3 spans 18 residues. CDR3 nucleotides: TGTGCCAGCAGTGAAGGGGCTAGCGGGAGCCTAAAGGCAGATACGCAGTATTTT. It specifies CASSEGASGSLKADTQYF.

This clone was observed once. V gene TRBV2 combines with J gene TRBJ2-7; 10 bases match TRBD2. The CDR3 runs to 15 residues. Germline CDR1 SNHLY, CDR2 FYNNEI. V lost 8 bases, J lost 0 bases, and 7 bases stayed unmatched. The CDR3 protein is CASDGGLADSYEQYV. CDR3 coding DNA: TGTGCCAGCGATGGAGGACTAGCGGACTCCTACGAGCAGTACGTC.